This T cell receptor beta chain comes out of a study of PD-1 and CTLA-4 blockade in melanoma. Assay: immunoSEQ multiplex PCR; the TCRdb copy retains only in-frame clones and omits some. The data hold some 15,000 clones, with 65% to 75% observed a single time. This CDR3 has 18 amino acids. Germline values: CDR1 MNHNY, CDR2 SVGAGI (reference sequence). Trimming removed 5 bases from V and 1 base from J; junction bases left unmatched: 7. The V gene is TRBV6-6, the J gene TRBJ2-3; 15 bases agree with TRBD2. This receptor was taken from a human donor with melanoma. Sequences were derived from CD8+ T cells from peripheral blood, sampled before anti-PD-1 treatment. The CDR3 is CASSLGTSGGPGTDTQYF. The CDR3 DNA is TGTGCCAGCAGTCTAGGGACTAGCGGGGGGCCCGGCACAGATACGCAGTATTTT.